The 26 T cell receptor beta chains below come from one sample, sequenced in a study of metastatic and nonmetastatic thyroid tumors. Every patient underwent thyroid surgery untreated. TCRdb used MiXCR to call clones anew from the PCR reads. In the table there are about 40,000 clones, roughly 11% of which are singletons. The sequenced material came from blood. These receptors originate from a female donor with papillary thyroid cancer or a benign thyroid nodule (not recorded which). Some clones in this sample may be carry-over from other donors' samples.

This clone has a count of ten or more. DNA of the CDR3: TGCGCCAGCAGCCAGAGGCGCCAGGAATCAGATACGCAGTATTTT. This sequence encodes CASSQRRQESDTQYF. The chain combines TRBV4-3 with TRBJ2-3; no reliable D call. CDR1 and CDR2 from the germline V gene are LGHNA and YSLEER. The CDR3 has 15 amino acids. Trimming removed 3 bases from V and 4 bases from J, with 14 bases in between.

This clone was recorded at least ten times. The genes are TRBV12-3 or TRBV12-4 and TRBJ2-2; TRBD1 agrees at 9 bases. The CDR3 has 15 residues. The V and J ends lost 7 bases and 6 bases, in that order; junction bases with no gene match: 9. The CDR3: CASTWRGTGSGELFF. CDR3 bases: TGTGCCAGCACCTGGAGAGGGACAGGGTCCGGGGAGCTGTTTTTT.

This clone was found many times. The CDR3 loop is CSARTGKGGYSGNTIYF. The CDR3 DNA reads TGCAGTGCTAGAACCGGAAAGGGTGGTTATTCTGGAAACACCATATATTTT. This chain links TRBV20-1 with TRBJ1-3; D unresolved. CDR1 DFQATT and CDR2 SNEGSKA come from the germline V gene (reference sequence). Trimming stripped 2 bases from V and 1 base from J, with 18 bases between. The CDR3 has 17 residues.

This clone occurred many times. The rearrangement uses TRBV13 and TRBJ2-7; TRBD1 aligns across 10 bases. Germline CDR1 and CDR2: PRHDT and FYEKMQ (reference sequence). The CDR3 has 15 residues. The ends lost 4 bases at V and 2 bases at J; junction bases unmatched: 5. In DNA, the CDR3 is TGTGCCAGCAGCTCTCGCGGACAGGGGGCCTACGAGCAGTACTTC. This gives the protein CASSSRGQGAYEQYF.

This clone was counted ten times or more. V is TRBV2 and J is TRBJ2-2, with 8 bases identical to TRBD2. V trimming: 5 bases; J trimming: 10 bases; junction bases outside the gene matches: 12. In germline, CDR1 is SNHLY, CDR2 FYNNEI. This CDR3 comprises 15 residues. CDR3 in amino acids: CASSMGRGDASELFF. The CDR3 nucleotides read TGTGCCAGCAGTATGGGGCGGGGGGACGCTTCGGAGCTGTTTTTT.

The table lists this clone with many counts. The same CDR3 also results from other DNA sequences found in this sample. This chain uses TRBV2 with TRBJ2-5, with D possibly matching TRBD1 (5 bases). Germline-derived CDR1 and CDR2 are SNHLY and FYNNEI. The CDR3 totals 14 residues. The V end lost 4 bases, the J end lost 5 bases, and 14 bases lay between the germline ends. Here the CDR3 reads CASSAGRPGETQYF. In DNA, the CDR3 is TGTGCCAGCAGTGCCGGCCGCCCAGGGGAGACCCAGTACTTC. Full variable domain (missing parts from reference TRBV2 and TRBJ2-5): EPEVTQTPSHQVTQMGQEVILRCVPISNHLYFYWYRQILGQKVEFLVSFYNNEISEKSEIFDDQFSVERPDGSNFTLKIRSTKLEDSAMYFCASSAGRPGETQYFGPGTRLLVL.

There are many counts of this clone. This may be a read error: a much more frequent sequence differs by one nucleotide. This specimen includes other DNA sequences encoding the same CDR3. The chain has TRBV10-1 and TRBJ2-2, with TRBD2 identical over 8 bases. Germline-derived CDR1 and CDR2 are WNHNN and SYGVQD (reference sequence). This CDR3 is 13 amino acids long. V shed 5 bases, J shed 8 bases, and the junction held 4 bases outside the gene matches. CDR3 in amino acids: CASSLLAAGELFF. The CDR3 bases are TGCGCCAGCAGTCTACTAGCGGCTGGGGAGCTGTTTTTT.

This clone was detected ten times or more. The chain employs TRBV5-1 and TRBJ2-1, with a weak D call TRBD2 (5 bases). This CDR3 contains 16 residues. Between the trimmed V and J ends, which lost 4 bases and 0 bases, there was a span of 14 bases. The V gene's germline CDR1 is SGHRS and CDR2 YFSETQ. The CDR3 loop is CASSLTPSPSYNEQFF. The CDR3 DNA reads TGCGCCAGCAGCCTGACCCCTAGCCCCTCCTACAATGAGCAGTTCTTC.

This clone was detected a few times. It may be a read error: a sequence one base away is much more abundant. V and J are TRBV7-2 and TRBJ2-5; D is ambiguous. In germline, CDR1 is SGHTA, CDR2 FQGNSA. CDR3 length equals 13 residues. V was cut by 5 bases and J by 7 bases, with 14 bases left in between. This CDR3 is CASSPVPGGTQYF. CDR3 sequence (DNA): TGTGCCAGCAGCCCCGTCCCGGGCGGGACCCAGTACTTC.

This clone was seen ten or more times. Here the CDR3 reads CASSLQGLAGDTQYF. Here the CDR3 DNA reads TGCGCCAGCAGCCTACAGGGACTGGCAGGAGATACGCAGTATTTT. The rearrangement uses TRBV5-1 and TRBJ2-3; TRBD1 or TRBD2 may be the D gene (6 bases each). The CDR3 has 15 amino acids. V dropped 4 bases and J dropped 5 bases, with 17 bases sitting between them. Germline CDR1 reads SGHRS; CDR2 reads YFSETQ. The full variable domain, with the rest looked up from reference TRBV5-1 and TRBJ2-3, is KAGVTQTPRYLIKTRGQQVTLSCSPISGHRSVSWYQQTPGQGLQFLFEYFSETQRNKGNFPGRFSGRQFSNSRSEMNVSTLELGDSALYLCASSLQGLAGDTQYFGPGTRLTVL.

Comments on this clone: The junction differs from germline at one of its ends, possibly a read error. The chain joins TRBV7-3 to TRBJ1-3; D uncertain. Germline values: CDR1 SGHTA, CDR2 FQGTGA. The CDR3 spans 14 residues. The CDR3 sequence is CASSLEVGGNTISF. The CDR3 bases are TGTGCCAGCAGCTTAGAGGTCGGAGGAAACACCATATCTTTT.

Of note for this clone: A read error may explain this, as a much larger clone is one base away. Other DNA sequences in this sample translate to the same CDR3. The CDR3 coding sequence is TGTGCAAGCGGAGGGGGAAGCACTGAAGCTTTCTTT. This codes for CASGGGSTEAFF. The chain links TRBV10-3 to TRBJ1-1, with D possibly TRBD1 on 6 matching bases. Germline lookup yields CDR1 ENHRY and CDR2 SYGVKD. CDR3 length: 12 residues.

This clone was seen many times. The genes are TRBV7-2 and TRBJ2-1; D is uncertain. Germline V CDR1 and CDR2: SGHTA, FQGNSA. Trimming took off 5 bases at V and 4 bases at J, with 15 bases between the two ends. The CDR3 runs 15 residues. The CDR3, as DNA: TGTGCCAGCAGCCCACCGCTAGGACGGTACAATGAGCAGTTCTTC. Its translation is CASSPPLGRYNEQFF.

The genes are TRBV6-1 and TRBJ1-4; 8 nucleotides align to TRBD1. This CDR3 comprises 15 residues. Germline CDR1 is MNHNS and CDR2 is SASEGT. After removal of 2 bases from V and 13 bases from J, the junction contained 12 bases not matched to a gene. CDR3 loop: CASSELGFSGGLLFF. The CDR3 DNA is TGTGCCAGCAGTGAATTAGGTTTTTCAGGGGGCTTACTGTTTTTT.

J is TRBJ1-4 and V is TRBV19, with 9 positions matching TRBD1. The V gene end was trimmed by 4 bases and the J gene end by 8 bases; junction bases not matched to a gene: 11. CDR3 length: 16 residues. Germline V gene sequence: CDR1 LNHDA, CDR2 SQIVND (reference sequence). The CDR3 DNA sequence: TGTGCCAGTAGTACTCTAGCCGGGACAGGGTACGAAAAACTGTTTTTT. Encoded protein: CASSTLAGTGYEKLFF. Full variable domain (rest looked up from reference TRBV19 and TRBJ1-4): DGGITQSPKYLFRKEGQNVTLSCEQNLNHDAMYWYRQDPGQGLRLIYYSQIVNDFQKGDIAEGYSVSREKKESFPLTVTSAQKNPTAFYLCASSTLAGTGYEKLFFGSGTQLSVL.

This clone was recorded many times. The chain is built from TRBV5-1 and TRBJ2-7; TRBD2 matches 7 bases. The trim removed 2 bases at V and 12 bases at J, leaving 11 bases unmatched. Germline CDR1 SGHRS, CDR2 YFSETQ. The CDR3 has 13 amino acids. The CDR3 spells CASSLAGPTRRYF. CDR3 bases: TGCGCCAGCAGCTTAGCGGGACCCACTAGGAGGTACTTC.

This clone was seen many times. Distinct nucleotide sequences in the sample also encode this CDR3. The chain uses TRBV2 and TRBJ2-7; 12 bases are shared with TRBD2. Germline-derived CDR1 and CDR2 are SNHLY and FYNNEI. V trimming: 8 bases; J trimming: 3 bases; junction bases outside the gene matches: 5. This CDR3 is 14 amino acids long. Here the CDR3 DNA reads TGTGCCAGCGCTCGGACTAGCGGGAACTACGAGCAGTACTTC. It is translated as CASARTSGNYEQYF.

The sample holds a few counts of this clone. The V and J genes are TRBV6-1 and TRBJ2-7; D may be TRBD2 (6 bases). Germline assignment: CDR1 MNHNS and CDR2 SASEGT. The CDR3 runs 14 residues. V lost 6 bases and J lost 6, with 18 bases in between. The CDR3 here is CASRTNSRRAEQYF. The CDR3 DNA is TGTGCCAGCAGAACCAACTCAAGGAGGGCCGAGCAGTACTTC.

There are many counts of this clone. This chain uses TRBV7-2 with TRBJ1-2; perhaps TRBD1 as D (5 bases). This CDR3 contains 14 residues. V was shortened by 5 bases and J by 4 bases, with 14 bases between the two germline ends. The germline V gene encodes CDR1 SGHTA and CDR2 FQGNSA. DNA of the CDR3: TGTGCCAGCAGCCTTCGAGGGGCGCTCTATGGCTACACCTTC. Protein product: CASSLRGALYGYTF.

This clone has a count of ten or more. V gene TRBV10-2 combines with J gene TRBJ1-4, with D tentatively TRBD1 (5 bases). Germline V CDR1 and CDR2: WSHSY, SAAADI. This CDR3 spans 14 amino acids. The ends were cut back, 6 bases at V and 5 bases at J, with 13 bases in the middle. DNA of the CDR3: TGCGCCAGCAGGAAGACAGAATCAAATGAAAAACTGTTTTTT. As protein: CASRKTESNEKLFF.

Regarding this clone: One base away lies a much larger clone, so this may be a sequencing read error. The rearrangement links TRBV20-1 to TRBJ2-3, with D possibly being TRBD2 (5 bases). V lost 0 bases to trimming and J lost 0 bases, with 13 bases between them. This CDR3 is built from 16 residues. The germline V gene encodes CDR1 DFQATT and CDR2 SNEGSKA (reference sequence). The CDR3 here is CSARDMSRVSTDTQYF. CDR3 nucleotide sequence: TGCAGTGCTAGAGATATGTCGCGGGTGAGCACAGATACGCAGTATTTT.

In this sample, this clone turned up once. The chain carries TRBV5-1 and TRBJ2-1, with 13 nucleotides matching TRBD2. The junction had 16 bases not matched to a gene; V was cut back by 4 bases and J by 9 bases. The CDR3 consists of 18 residues. Germline CDR1 SGHRS, CDR2 YFSETQ. Here the CDR3 reads CASSPPGLAGLHPVEQFF. CDR3 nucleotides: TGCGCCAGCAGCCCGCCGGGACTAGCGGGACTCCATCCTGTTGAGCAGTTCTTC. The whole variable domain, remainder taken from reference TRBV5-1 and TRBJ2-1, is KAGVTQTPRYLIKTRGQQVTLSCSPISGHRSVSWYQQTPGQGLQFLFEYFSETQRNKGNFPGRFSGRQFSNSRSEMNVSTLELGDSALYLCASSPPGLAGLHPVEQFFGPGTRLTVL.

This clone was recorded at least ten times. The rearrangement uses TRBV2 and TRBJ2-2, with 11 nucleotides matching TRBD2. V lost 0 bases to trimming and J lost 4 bases; unmatched junction nucleotides: 7. Germline CDR1 SNHLY, CDR2 FYNNEI. CDR3 length equals 18 residues. This CDR3 reads CASSEAQLAGVGTGELFF. The CDR3 region has the DNA TGTGCCAGCAGTGAAGCACAACTAGCGGGAGTTGGCACCGGGGAGCTGTTTTTT.

This clone was detected ten times or more. This chain links TRBV11-3 with TRBJ2-7, with a possible D match to TRBD1 (7 bases). Germline V lookup: CDR1 SGHNT, CDR2 YENEEA. CDR3 size: 14 residues. V gave up 5 bases and J gave up 3 bases, with 14 bases separating them. CDR3 coding DNA: TGTGCCAGCAGCGTCAGACAGGGAGGCTACGAGCAGTACTTC. Its protein product is CASSVRQGGYEQYF.

This clone was detected many times. The chain uses TRBV28 and TRBJ2-7; 10 nucleotides align to TRBD1. Germline assignment: CDR1 MDHEN and CDR2 SYDVKM. Trimming at V came to 2 bases and at J to 2 bases, leaving 12 bases not matched to a gene. This CDR3 is 18 amino acids long. The CDR3, as DNA: TGTGCCAGCAGTTTAACTTTATCGTGGGGACAGGGGACCTACGAGCAGTACTTC. This gives the protein CASSLTLSWGQGTYEQYF.

The V and J genes are TRBV18 and TRBJ2-2; D not resolved. V dropped 0 bases and J dropped 2 bases, with 4 bases sitting between them. Germline V lookup: CDR1 KGHSH, CDR2 LQKENI. The CDR3 totals 14 residues. The CDR3 here is CASSPPTNTGELFF. CDR3 nucleotide sequence: TGTGCCAGCTCACCACCCACTAACACCGGGGAGCTGTTTTTT.